This T cell receptor beta chain is from a study of T cell clusters in autoimmune cytopenias. The V gene's germline CDR1 is SEHNR and CDR2 FQNEAQ (reference sequence). The CDR3 length is 13 residues. TRB rearrangements were amplified by touch-down multiplex PCR with mixed TRB-A/B primers. TCRdb re-called the multiplex PCR reads, yielding one record per CDR3 amino acid sequence without DNA. This sample's clone table lists fewer than 8,500 distinct CDR3 sequences. Some 38,000 genome equivalents of blood DNA were amplified for TRB. This same sample was also taken into another study, of T cell repertoires in aging, cancer and after chemotherapy. From that second work: In cancer patients, declining TCR diversity with age involved lost richness and lost evenness.

This sequence originates from a human donor in good health. Sequencing input: peripheral blood. The V and J genes are TRBV7-9 and TRBJ2-2; TCRdb returns TRBD1, unconfirmable since there is no DNA. CDR3 region: CAISKGHTGELFF.